These 2 T cell receptor beta chains share one sample of origin, sequenced in a study of control samples from healthy donors and cancer patients. Repertoires were generated with immunoSEQ multiplex PCR, while TCRdb's copy carries only in-frame clones and drops some. This repertoire shows 130,000 or so clones, around 87% found once; its top ten account for 2.9%. Sequencing was performed on blood. The source of these receptors is a man aged 55-75 years in good health.

V usage is TRBV9 and J usage is TRBJ2-1; 7 bases map to TRBD1. Germline V gives CDR1 SGDLS, CDR2 YYNGEE. The CDR3 length is 17 residues. V shed 4 bases, J shed 9 bases, and the junction held 19 bases outside the gene matches. CDR3 nucleotides: TGTGCCAGCAGCACTACTCCACGGGACAGAAACACGCCTGAGCAGTTCTTC. This sequence encodes CASSTTPRDRNTPEQFF.

The chain links TRBV19 to TRBJ2-6; D is perhaps TRBD1 or TRBD2 (6 bases each). Germline values: CDR1 LNHDA, CDR2 SQIVND (reference sequence). There are 18 residues in the CDR3. Trimming left V 2 bases short and J 0 bases short, with 14 bases between. The CDR3 sequence: CASSILTWGASGANVLTF. The CDR3 coding sequence is TGTGCCAGTAGTATATTGACGTGGGGGGCCTCTGGGGCCAACGTCCTGACTTTC.